Following are 8 T cell receptor beta chains from one sample sequenced in a study of blood T cell repertoires in COVID-19. Generated by immunoSEQ multiplex PCR, the TCRdb table keeps only in-frame clones and is missing some. Of more than 150,000 clones listed, roughly nine tenths are singletons. The sample comprised peripheral blood. These receptor sequences come from a woman aged 70-85 years with acute or convalescent COVID-19.

This chain connects TRBV7-9 to TRBJ2-7, with 12 bases fitting TRBD1. J gave up 7 bases and V 5 bases, and 9 bases lay outside the gene matches. The CDR3 runs 15 residues. Germline-derived CDR1 and CDR2 are SEHNR and FQNEAQ (reference sequence). CDR3 sequence reads: CASSRDRGRSEEQYF. CDR3 nucleotide sequence: TGTGCCAGCAGCCGGGACAGGGGGCGTTCGGAGGAGCAGTACTTC. Looking up the rest from reference TRBV7-9 and TRBJ2-7 gives the full variable domain: DTGVSQNPRHKITKRGQNVTFRCDPISEHNRLYWYRQTLGQGPEFLTYFQNEAQLEKSRLLSDRFSAERPKGSFSTLEIQRTEQGDSAMYLCASSRDRGRSEEQYFGPGTRLTVT.

In regard to this clone: The limits of the CDR3 on the DNA are not certain, so only TCRdb's listed CDR3 is given. The chain recombines TRBV30 with TRBJ1-2. Germline loops: CDR1 GTSNPN, CDR2 SVGIG (reference sequence). The CDR3 totals 14 residues, both ends included. CDR3 sequence reads: CAWSVGGGADRHTF.

The CDR3 DNA sequence: TGTGCCAGCAGCGATGGCTGGTGGCTTGGCAGCTCCTATAATTCACCCCTCCACTTT. Translating gives CASSDGWWLGSSYNSPLHF. The chain joins TRBV7-9 to TRBJ1-6; no clear D gene. The CDR3 is made up of 19 amino acids. Germline assignment: CDR1 SEHNR and CDR2 FQNEAQ (reference sequence). Trimming removed 5 bases from V and 0 bases from J, with 20 bases in between.

V is TRBV4-3 and J is TRBJ1-2, with no clear D. The germline gives CDR1 LGHNA, CDR2 YSLEER. The CDR3 spans 17 residues. V lost 0 bases and J 0 bases, leaving 14 bases between the germline ends. Here the CDR3 reads CASSQDLVGSTNYGYTF. The CDR3 DNA reads as TGCGCCAGCAGCCAAGATCTGGTTGGCTCCACTAACTATGGCTACACCTTC.

CDR3: CASSFPTPNTGELFF. CDR3 in DNA: TGCGCCAGCAGCTTTCCGACACCCAACACCGGGGAGCTGTTTTTT. V and J are TRBV5-1 and TRBJ2-2; D unclear. V shed 2 bases and J shed 2 bases, with 10 bases lying between them. Germline CDR1 and CDR2: SGHRS and YFSETQ. The CDR3 is made up of 15 amino acids.

The chain recombines TRBV7-6 with TRBJ2-5; 7 positions agree with TRBD2. J was trimmed by 4 bases and V by 0 bases; bases with no gene match: 2. Per the germline V gene, CDR1 is SGHVS and CDR2 is FNYEAQ. The CDR3 is 14 residues long. CDR3 in DNA: TGTGCCAGCAGCTTAGCGGGGGGGTTAGAGACCCAGTACTTC. Translating it yields CASSLAGGLETQYF. The entire variable domain, with the rest obtained from reference TRBV7-6 and TRBJ2-5, is as follows: GAGVSQSPRYKVTKRGQDVALRCDPISGHVSLYWYRQALGQGPEFLTYFNYEAQQDKSGLPNDRFSAERPEGSISTLTIQRTEQRDSAMYRCASSLAGGLETQYFGPGTRLLVL.

This chain links TRBV19 with TRBJ1-5, with 8 positions matching TRBD1. The CDR3 runs to 16 residues. CDR1 is LNHDA, CDR2 SQIVND, per germline (reference sequence). The V and J ends lost 0 bases and 6 bases, in that order; junction bases with no gene match: 7. This CDR3 reads CASSIEATGAGQPQHF. CDR3 in DNA: TGTGCCAGTAGTATAGAAGCGACAGGGGCAGGTCAGCCCCAGCATTTT.

This chain joins TRBV6-1 and TRBJ2-7; D perhaps matches TRBD2 (5 bases). The length of the CDR3 is 16 residues. The germline gives CDR1 MNHNS, CDR2 SASEGT. V shed 2 bases and J shed 1 base, with 15 bases lying between them. DNA for the CDR3: TGTGCCAGCAGTGAAAGGGCCACTCGGGGTTCCTACGAGCAGTACTTC. This gives the protein CASSERATRGSYEQYF.